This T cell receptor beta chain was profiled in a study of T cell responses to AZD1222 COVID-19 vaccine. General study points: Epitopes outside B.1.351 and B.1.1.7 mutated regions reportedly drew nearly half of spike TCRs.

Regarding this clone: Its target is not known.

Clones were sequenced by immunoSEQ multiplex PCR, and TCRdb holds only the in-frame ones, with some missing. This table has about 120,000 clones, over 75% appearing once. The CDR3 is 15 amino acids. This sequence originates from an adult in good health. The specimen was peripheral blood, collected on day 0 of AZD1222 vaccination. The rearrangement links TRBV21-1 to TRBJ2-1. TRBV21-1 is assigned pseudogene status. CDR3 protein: CASSRPRAKPNEQFF. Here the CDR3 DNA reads TGTGCCAGCAGCAGACCTCGGGCTAAACCTAATGAGCAGTTCTTC.